This TCR beta chain came from a study of T cells in narcolepsy. General observations from the study: HCRT-specific and TRIB2-specific autoreactive clonotypes appeared among same-patient CSF and blood CD4+ clonotypes.

Here immunoSEQ multiplex PCR was the method, and the copy in TCRdb shows in-frame clones only, minus some. The profile covers tens of thousands of clones, with about four fifths appearing a single time and under 1.4% taken by the ten largest. About this clone: Its target is unknown.

The CDR3 spans 16 residues. Trimming removed 1 base from V and 1 base from J, with 11 bases in between. Germline CDR1 reads MNHNS; CDR2 reads SASEGT. This receptor was identified in a human donor with narcolepsy. The sequencing input was CD45RA- memory CD4+ T cells from PBMCs. This chain uses TRBV6-1 with TRBJ1-5; D perhaps matches TRBD1 (6 bases). CDR3 sequence: CASSEDWGASNQPQHF. The CDR3 nucleotides are TGTGCCAGCAGTGAAGATTGGGGGGCAAGCAATCAGCCCCAGCATTTT.